This T cell receptor (beta chain) was recorded in a study of T cell responses to AZD1222 COVID-19 vaccine. Overall study context: Pooling was applied to second doses at about 4 or about 12 weeks.

Study-wide points: Reports say nearly half of spike-specific TCRs go after unmutated variant regions.

Details on this clone: Its specificity is not known.

V was pared by 3 bases and J by 4 bases, with 1 base of the junction left unmatched. Per the germline V gene, CDR1 is KGHDR and CDR2 is SFDVKD. The CDR3 sequence is 13 residues long. Some clones are missing from TCRdb's copy, which holds only in-frame ones; the method was immunoSEQ multiplex PCR. The sample lists around 120,000 clones, around nine tenths occurring once. Here the sequenced sample was peripheral blood, taken on day 0 of AZD1222 vaccination. The receptor's source is an adult in good health. The chain employs TRBV24-1 and TRBJ1-2; 7 bases line up with TRBD1. This chain's CDR3 is CATSDGTVYGYTF. CDR3 DNA sequence: TGTGCCACCAGTGATGGGACAGTCTATGGCTACACCTTC.